The clone carrying this TCR beta chain was picked up a small number of times. V was pared by 5 bases and J by 5 bases, with 3 bases of the junction left unmatched. Germline CDR1 and CDR2: MNHNY and SVGAGI (reference sequence). This CDR3 is 13 amino acids long. These data come from a study of PD-L1 blockade in urothelial cancer. Whole-study context: Peripheral blood specimens exhibited a median yield of around 150,000 T cells.

TCRdb's table, derived via immunoSEQ multiplex PCR, lists solely in-frame clones and lacks some. This table has tens of thousands of clones, roughly 84% appearing once. This receptor was identified in a man aged 45 to 65 with urothelial cancer. J is TRBJ1-5 and V is TRBV6-6, with 7 bases identical to TRBD1. Sample: PBMCs, taken around atezolizumab (anti-PD-L1) treatment. As DNA, the CDR3 is TGTGCCAGCAGTCGGACAGGCTATCAGCCCCAGCATTTT. It yields the protein CASSRTGYQPQHF.